Presented here are 9 T cell receptor beta chains from one specimen sequenced in a study of blood T cell repertoires in COVID-19. Some clones are missing from TCRdb's copy, which holds only in-frame ones; the method was immunoSEQ multiplex PCR. The top ten hold about 7% of the sample, which has some 320,000 clones, roughly 88% seen once. Specimen: peripheral blood. The receptor source for this set is a woman between 25 and 40 years old who had recovered from COVID-19.

This rearrangement joins TRBV7-2 to TRBJ2-7, with D perhaps matching TRBD1 (5 bases). The V gene lost 5 bases and the J gene lost 2 bases, with 16 bases spanning the gap. CDR1 is SGHTA and CDR2 is FQGNSA in the germline V gene. This CDR3 region has 15 residues. Here the CDR3 DNA reads TGTGCCAGCAGCCTCATGCAGGGTTTACCCTACGAGCAGTACTTC. Amino acid sequence: CASSLMQGLPYEQYF.

DNA for the CDR3: TGCGCCAGCAGCTTGGTCCCGGGGGCCGGGGAGCTGTTTTTT. Encoded protein: CASSLVPGAGELFF. V usage is TRBV5-1 and J usage is TRBJ2-2; D might be TRBD2 (6 bases). V was trimmed by 0 bases and J by 6 bases, leaving 9 bases between them. The germline V gene encodes CDR1 SGHRS and CDR2 YFSETQ. The CDR3 length is 14 residues.

This chain connects TRBV2 to TRBJ2-3, with 8 bases that match TRBD1. CDR1 and CDR2 from the germline V gene are SNHLY and FYNNEI. The CDR3 runs 15 residues. The J segment lost 2 bases and the V segment lost 6 bases, leaving 7 bases of the junction unmatched. The CDR3 DNA reads TGTGCCAGCAGCTTAGACAGGGGATACACAGATACGCAGTATTTT. Residues: CASSLDRGYTDTQYF.

V usage is TRBV2 and J usage is TRBJ1-4; no definite D call. CDR3 length: 15 residues. Germline CDR1 reads SNHLY; CDR2 reads FYNNEI. Trimming pared 0 bases from V and 4 bases from J, leaving 9 bases between. CDR3 in DNA: TGTGCCAGCAGTGAAGCGTTTGGGAGTAATGAAAAACTGTTTTTT. Protein sequence: CASSEAFGSNEKLFF. The entire variable domain, with the rest obtained from reference TRBV2 and TRBJ1-4, is as follows: EPEVTQTPSHQVTQMGQEVILRCVPISNHLYFYWYRQILGQKVEFLVSFYNNEISEKSEIFDDQFSVERPDGSNFTLKIRSTKLEDSAMYFCASSEAFGSNEKLFFGSGTQLSVL.

As DNA, the CDR3 is TGTGCCAGCAGTTTTGATAGGACAGGGTATAGTGGCTACACCTTC. This encodes CASSFDRTGYSGYTF. The V and J genes are TRBV27 and TRBJ1-2; 8 bases align to TRBD1. The CDR3 is 15 residues long. J gave up 7 bases and V 3 bases, and 10 bases lay outside the gene matches. The germline V gene encodes CDR1 MNHEY and CDR2 SMNVEV (reference sequence).

As for this clone: Within the sample, other DNA sequences also encode this same CDR3. This chain links TRBV9 with TRBJ2-3; D gene unclear. V lost 2 bases, J lost 4 bases, and 8 bases lay in between. The length of the CDR3 is 13 residues. Looked up from germline, CDR1 is SGDLS and CDR2 is YYNGEE. The CDR3 loop reads CASSVGAADTQYF. For the CDR3, the DNA is TGTGCCAGCAGCGTTGGCGCGGCAGATACGCAGTATTTT.

The chain joins TRBV19 to TRBJ1-5, with 7 bases matching TRBD1. The junction had 9 bases not matched to a gene; V was cut back by 7 bases and J by 9 bases. The CDR3 is 13 residues long. Germline V gives CDR1 LNHDA, CDR2 SQIVND (reference sequence). Here the CDR3 reads CASTSGQPLPQHF. CDR3 in DNA: TGTGCCAGTACCTCGGGACAGCCTCTGCCCCAGCATTTT.

This chain connects TRBV27 to TRBJ1-6; 11 bases are shared with TRBD1. This CDR3 is built from 17 residues. The V gene end was trimmed by 4 bases and the J gene end by 4 bases; junction bases not matched to a gene: 6. Germline assignment: CDR1 MNHEY and CDR2 SMNVEV (reference sequence). DNA for the CDR3: TGTGCCAGCAGTTCAAGGACAGGGGGCTCTTATAATTCACCCCTCCACTTT. Amino acids: CASSSRTGGSYNSPLHF.

This clone was recorded only once. The chain combines TRBV6-5 with TRBJ2-3, with D tentatively TRBD2 (6 bases). The CDR3 has 16 residues. V gave up 2 bases and J gave up 3 bases, with 15 bases separating them. CDR1 and CDR2 (germline): MNHEY, SVGAGI. CDR3 bases: TGTGCCAGCAGTTACCGGGGGAATGGGGCAACAGATACGCAGTATTTT. Encoded protein: CASSYRGNGATDTQYF.